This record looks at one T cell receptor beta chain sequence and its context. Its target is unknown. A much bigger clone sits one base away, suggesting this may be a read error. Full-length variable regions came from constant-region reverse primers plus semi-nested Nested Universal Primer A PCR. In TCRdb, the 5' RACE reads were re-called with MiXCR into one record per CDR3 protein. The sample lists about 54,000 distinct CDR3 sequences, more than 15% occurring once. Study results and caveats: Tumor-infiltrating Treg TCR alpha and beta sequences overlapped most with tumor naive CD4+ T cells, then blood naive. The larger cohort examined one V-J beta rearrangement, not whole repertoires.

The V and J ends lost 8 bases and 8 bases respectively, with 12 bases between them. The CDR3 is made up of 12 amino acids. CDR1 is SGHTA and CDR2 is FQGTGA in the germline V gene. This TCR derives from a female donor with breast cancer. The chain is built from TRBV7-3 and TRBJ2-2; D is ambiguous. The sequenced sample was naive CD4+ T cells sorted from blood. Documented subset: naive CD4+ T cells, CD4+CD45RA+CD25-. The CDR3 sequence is CASGALMGELFF. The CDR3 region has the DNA TGTGCCAGCGGCGCTTTGATGGGGGAGCTGTTTTTT.